This is a list of T cell receptor beta chains from one sample in a study of T cells in Graves' hyperthyroidism and ophthalmopathy. TCRdb analysed the multiplex PCR reads with MiXCR anew, one entry per CDR3 protein. The repertoire holds 600,000 or so distinct CDR3 sequences, with 11% to 15% as singletons. Sequencing input: blood. The receptors derive from a woman aged 18-29 years with Graves' ophthalmopathy. CDR3s include the opening cysteine and the closing phenylalanine or tryptophan. A D gene is named only where the DNA matches it firmly. Size is omitted from some rows. Given values are once, few, many or a class for expanded clones.

V gene: TRBV18; clone size: many; CDR3 length: 14; J gene: TRBJ2-5; D gene: NA; CDR3 DNA: TGTGCCAGCTCACCACTAGGAGGGTTGGAGACCCAGTACTTC; CDR3 protein: CASSPLGGLETQYF
V gene: TRBV25-1; clone size: few; CDR3 length: 16; J gene: TRBJ2-2; D gene: TRBD1; CDR3 DNA: TGTGCCAGCAGCACCCCGGACAGGGGGTACGTCGGGGAGCTGTTTTTT; CDR3 protein: CASSTPDRGYVGELFF
V gene: TRBV4-2; clone size: many; CDR3 length: 17; J gene: TRBJ2-7; D gene: NA; CDR3 DNA: TGTGCCAGCAGCCAAGTAGTCAGGGTCGAAGCGTCGGGTGAGCAGTACTTC; CDR3 protein: CASSQVVRVEASGEQYF
V gene: TRBV7-2; clone size: few; CDR3 length: 13; J gene: TRBJ2-7; D gene: NA; CDR3 DNA: TGTGCCAGCAGCTTAAGCAGGGACCACGAGCAGTACTTC; CDR3 protein: CASSLSRDHEQYF
V gene: TRBV18; clone size: many; CDR3 length: 13; J gene: TRBJ1-2; D gene: NA; CDR3 DNA: TGTGCCAGCTCACCGACAGAGTTCAATGGCTACACCTTC; CDR3 protein: CASSPTEFNGYTF
V gene: TRBV30; clone size: few; CDR3 length: 13; J gene: TRBJ2-3; D gene: NA; CDR3 DNA: TGTGCCTGGAGTCCCACAGGGCCAGATACGCAGTATTTT; CDR3 protein: CAWSPTGPDTQYF
V gene: TRBV18; clone size: many; CDR3 length: 15; J gene: TRBJ2-3; D gene: NA; CDR3 DNA: TGTGCCAGCTCACCAGCTCTCTCGGACACAGATACGCAGTATTTT; CDR3 protein: CASSPALSDTDTQYF
V gene: TRBV6-1; clone size: NA; CDR3 length: 19; J gene: TRBJ1-5; D gene: TRBD1; CDR3 DNA: TGTGCCAGCAGTCTGAACCCCGGGACAGGGGGGGATAGCAATCAGCCCCAGCATTTT; CDR3 protein: CASSLNPGTGGDSNQPQHF
V gene: TRBV20-1; clone size: few; CDR3 length: 14; J gene: TRBJ2-2; D gene: NA; CDR3 DNA: TGCAGTGCCCCATTGGAGGGGAACACCGGGGAGCTGTTTTTT; CDR3 protein: CSAPLEGNTGELFF
V gene: TRBV25-1; clone size: NA; CDR3 length: 13; J gene: TRBJ1-1; D gene: NA; CDR3 DNA: TGTGCCAGCAGTTCCAGGGTTTTCACTGAAGCTTTCTTT; CDR3 protein: CASSSRVFTEAFF
V gene: TRBV20-1; clone size: many; CDR3 length: 17; J gene: TRBJ2-1; D gene: TRBD1; CDR3 DNA: TGCAGTGCTAGAGGGACAGGGGAAGTAAGCTCCTACAATGAGCAGTTCTTC; CDR3 protein: CSARGTGEVSSYNEQFF
V gene: TRBV6-1; clone size: many; CDR3 length: 14; J gene: TRBJ2-1; D gene: TRBD2; CDR3 DNA: TGTGCCAGCAGGGGACTAGCGGGGAACAATGAGCAGTTCTTC; CDR3 protein: CASRGLAGNNEQFF
V gene: TRBV2; clone size: NA; CDR3 length: 12; J gene: TRBJ1-1; D gene: NA; CDR3 DNA: TGTGCCAGCAATAACGTCGGGGCTTTAGCTTTCTTT; CDR3 protein: CASNNVGALAFF
V gene: TRBV6-1; clone size: many; CDR3 length: 13; J gene: TRBJ2-5; D gene: TRBD2; CDR3 DNA: TGTGCCAGCAGCTTAAGCGGGAAGGGGACCCAGTACTTC; CDR3 protein: CASSLSGKGTQYF
V gene: TRBV5-1; clone size: NA; CDR3 length: 13; J gene: TRBJ2-7; D gene: NA; CDR3 DNA: TGCGCCAGCAGATTGGTGGGGGGCCCCGAGCAGTACTTC; CDR3 protein: CASRLVGGPEQYF
V gene: TRBV9; clone size: NA; CDR3 length: 14; J gene: TRBJ2-5; D gene: NA; CDR3 DNA: TGTGCCAGCAGCGTAGTGAGTTCCCAAGAGACCCAGTACTTC; CDR3 protein: CASSVVSSQETQYF
V gene: TRBV5-1; clone size: few; CDR3 length: 14; J gene: TRBJ2-7; D gene: NA; CDR3 DNA: TGCGCCAGCAGCTTGGGGCAGGGTAAGGACGAGCAGTACTTC; CDR3 protein: CASSLGQGKDEQYF
V gene: TRBV29-1; clone size: many; CDR3 length: 16; J gene: TRBJ2-3; D gene: TRBD2; CDR3 DNA: TGCAGCGTTGTACTAGCGCCGTCCCCGGTCACAGATACGCAGTATTTT; CDR3 protein: CSVVLAPSPVTDTQYF
V gene: TRBV6-6; clone size: many; CDR3 length: 14; J gene: TRBJ1-5; D gene: NA; CDR3 DNA: TGTGCCAGCAGTTACGGACAGAGCAATCAGCCCCAGCATTTT; CDR3 protein: CASSYGQSNQPQHF
V gene: TRBV7-9; clone size: many; CDR3 length: 14; J gene: TRBJ2-1; D gene: NA; CDR3 DNA: TGTGCCAGCAGCTTACTGCGGGACCACAATGAGCAGTTCTTC; CDR3 protein: CASSLLRDHNEQFF
V gene: TRBV27; clone size: many; CDR3 length: 14; J gene: TRBJ1-4; D gene: NA; CDR3 DNA: TGTGCCAGCAGTTTATCTGGAGGGTTGGAAAAACTGTTTTTT; CDR3 protein: CASSLSGGLEKLFF
V gene: TRBV4-1; clone size: few; CDR3 length: 17; J gene: TRBJ2-1; D gene: TRBD1; CDR3 DNA: TGCGCCAGCAGCCAAGGGCCCGGGACAGGTAATTACAATGAGCAGTTCTTC; CDR3 protein: CASSQGPGTGNYNEQFF
V gene: TRBV10-3; clone size: many; CDR3 length: 12; J gene: TRBJ1-1; D gene: NA; CDR3 DNA: TGTGCCATCAGTGAGCTTGGGACTGAAGCTTTCTTT; CDR3 protein: CAISELGTEAFF
V gene: TRBV10-3; clone size: NA; CDR3 length: 14; J gene: TRBJ2-1; D gene: NA; CDR3 DNA: TGTGCCATCAGTGAGTCGGTCTCTACGATGGAGCAGTTCTTC; CDR3 protein: CAISESVSTMEQFF